This TCR beta chain was found in a study of T cells in Graves' hyperthyroidism and ophthalmopathy. Amplification of TCR beta CDR3 regions used RNA as the template. HTBI primers drove first-round RT-PCR of the TCR CDR3. TCRdb independently ran MiXCR on the multiplex PCR reads; one entry per CDR3 protein. The sample shows about 360,000 distinct CDR3 sequences, roughly an eighth of them seen only once. Trimming took off 4 bases at V and 1 base at J, with 7 bases between the two ends. Germline values: CDR1 LNHDA, CDR2 SQIVND (reference sequence). The CDR3 covers 13 residues. The TCR comes from a woman under 30 with Graves' hyperthyroidism. The source material was blood. The chain recombines TRBV19 with TRBJ1-2, with D unresolved. The CDR3 loop is CASSRPGNYGYTF. The CDR3 DNA is TGTGCCAGTAGTAGGCCTGGTAACTATGGCTACACCTTC.